This T cell receptor beta chain was recovered during a study of T-cell reconstitution after alpha-beta-depleted transplantation in children (dated by TCRdb to 2016 to 2017). Background on the whole study: Using TCR repertoire profiling, the study followed T-cell immune reconstitution in a quantitative way in children after TCRalphabeta/CD19-depleted allogeneic hematopoietic cell transplantation.

Beyond this particular receptor, the publication reports: In some patients, high TCRbeta diversity at day 60 was attributed to recipient T cells and intrathymic progenitors that had survived conditioning. About two months after transplant, the apparently early recovery of alphabetaT-cell counts reportedly depended on just several hundred clones that had expanded rapidly and came from non-depleted graft cells. Over the following months the frequencies of hyperexpanded clones went down, and after one year T-cell counts and TCRbeta diversity were mostly credited to newly produced T cells.

The receptor library was made with PCR. Reads for this sample came from an Illumina HiSeq 2500. TCR libraries were prepared with molecular barcoding, using unique molecular identifiers to normalize TCRbeta repertoire quantification. The public reads were run again by TCRdb, first through fastp at Q25 and then through MiXCR, and only productive beta chains were kept. Every distinct CDR3 protein forms one entry, paired with its most common genes and DNA. The sample table contains about 170,000 distinct CDR3 sequences; only one count was recorded for approximately 10% of them. Together, the top ten hold less than 15% of the sample. Sequences DFQATT (CDR1) and SNEGSKA (CDR2) are obtained from the germline V gene (reference sequence). From V the trimming removes 3 bases and from J it removes 3 bases, while the gene matches leave 4 bases of the junction unaccounted for. The CDR3 runs 14 amino acids, cysteine and phenylalanine included. This entry keeps only the CDR3 DNA: 42 bases, framed from base 1.

The sample holds many counts of this clonotype. Its antigen is currently not known. Base qualities are not recorded, but no much larger clone differs from it by a single base. In light of the paper, this sample's treatment or condition label describes: allogeneic hematopoietic cell transplantation with graft depleted of TCRalphabeta T cells and CD19 B cells. Transplant recipients were children who received TCRalphabeta/CD19-depleted allogeneic hematopoietic cell grafts. Rearrangement joined TRBV20-1 to TRBJ1-5; the junction holds 8 bases that match TRBD1. The material sequenced was PBMCs, taken before TCRalphabeta/CD19-depleted stem cell transplant. This clonotype was sampled from a boy younger than 10 with acute myeloid leukemia, due to receive a stem cell transplant. The CDR3 loop reads CSARTGALNQPQHF. DNA sequence: TGCAGTGCTAGGACAGGGGCCCTCAATCAGCCCCAGCATTTT.